The 29 T cell receptor beta chains given below trace back to one sample, sequenced in a study of human T cells and chemical hapten exposure. Time point defined: patch test 2, 6 weeks after DPC sensitization. Treatment defined: therapeutic diphenylcyclopropenone sensitization with weekly scalp DPC. Each CDR3 protein is one row after TCRdb ran MiXCR on the RACE reads. The sample carries 120,000 to 150,000 distinct CDR3 sequences, about 11% recorded once. Material: whole blood, obtained in connection with sensitization to the hapten diphenylcyclopropenone (DPC). These receptors all stem from a woman in her forties or fifties with alopecia areata. Some clones in this sample may be carry-over from other donors' samples.

This clonotype was counted ten times or more. CDR3 DNA sequence: TGTGCCAGCAGTCCAGGGACTAGTCGGGATGAGCAGTTCTTC. It yields the protein CASSPGTSRDEQFF. The chain uses TRBV6-2 or TRBV6-3 and TRBJ2-1; 8 bases are a match to TRBD2. CDR3 length: 14 amino acids. Trimming cost V 5 bases and J 8 bases; bases outside gene matches: 8. CDR1 is MNHEY, CDR2 SVGEGT, per germline.

This clonotype was counted many times. V is TRBV11-2 and J is TRBJ2-1, with 9 bases that match TRBD2. The germline CDR1 and CDR2 sequences are SGHAT and FQNNGV. There are 17 residues in the CDR3. Unmatched junction bases numbered 8, after V lost 5 bases and J lost 0 bases. The CDR3: CASSPLAGVGSYNEQFF. The CDR3 region has the DNA TGTGCCAGCAGCCCTTTAGCGGGAGTGGGCTCCTACAATGAGCAGTTCTTC. Full variable domain (remainder filled in from reference TRBV11-2 and TRBJ2-1): EAGVAQSPRYKIIEKRQSVAFWCNPISGHATLYWYQQILGQGPKLLIQFQNNGVVDDSQLPKDRFSAERLKGVDSTLKIQPAKLEDSAVYLCASSPLAGVGSYNEQFFGPGTRLTVL.

CDR3 region: CASSAPKTLRCRREQYF. The CDR3 nucleotides are TGTGCCAGCAGTGCCCCGAAGACCTTACGGTGCCGTAGAGAGCAGTACTTC. The rearrangement uses TRBV25-1 and TRBJ2-7; D is uncertain. Trimming took off 4 bases at V and 7 bases at J, with 26 bases between the two ends. Germline assignment: CDR1 MGHDK and CDR2 SYGVNS. This CDR3 has 17 amino acids.

The rearrangement links TRBV6-2 or TRBV6-3 to TRBJ2-5; possibly TRBD1 for D (5 bases). CDR1 is MNHEY and CDR2 is SVGEGT in the germline V gene. This CDR3 is built from 14 residues. Trimming removed 0 bases from V and 3 bases from J, with 8 bases in between. CDR3 sequence: CASSYSTREETQYF. For the CDR3, the DNA is TGTGCCAGCAGTTACTCGACCAGGGAAGAGACCCAGTACTTC.

The rearrangement joins TRBV24-1 to TRBJ2-3; TRBD2 matches 8 bases. The germline V gene has CDR1 KGHDR and CDR2 SFDVKD. V trimming: 2 bases; J trimming: 2 bases; junction bases outside the gene matches: 5. The CDR3 is 16 amino acids. The CDR3 is CATSDSTSGFTDTQYF. CDR3 nucleotide sequence: TGTGCCACCAGTGATTCCACTAGCGGATTCACAGATACGCAGTATTTT.

This clonotype was observed a few times. This chain uses TRBV28 with TRBJ2-7, with 7 bases fitting TRBD1. Germline values: CDR1 MDHEN, CDR2 SYDVKM. J was trimmed by 3 bases and V by 4 bases; bases with no gene match: 12. The CDR3 covers 16 residues. DNA of the CDR3: TGTGCCAGCAGTTCACGATCAAAGACAGGGCACTACGAGCAGTACTTC. Protein product: CASSSRSKTGHYEQYF.

Many counts were recorded for this clonotype. This chain connects TRBV12-5 to TRBJ2-1; D is unresolved. The CDR3 is made up of 13 amino acids. The germline V gene has CDR1 LGHNT and CDR2 FRNRAP. V lost 7 bases and J lost 0, with 7 bases in between. This CDR3 reads CASALNSYNEQFF. CDR3 nucleotide sequence: TGTGCTAGTGCCCTGAACTCCTACAATGAGCAGTTCTTC.

Only a few counts were recorded for this clonotype. The chain links TRBV20-1 to TRBJ1-1, with D hard to call. Germline V CDR1 and CDR2: DFQATT, SNEGSKA (reference sequence). V lost 6 bases, J lost 6 bases, and 14 bases lay in between. The CDR3 covers 12 residues. CDR3 in amino acids: CSAGRSRPEAFF. The CDR3 DNA reads TGCAGTGCGGGCCGCAGCCGGCCTGAAGCTTTCTTT.

The V and J genes are TRBV7-2 and TRBJ1-5; 7 bases align to TRBD1. Germline V lookup: CDR1 SGHTA, CDR2 FQGNSA. The CDR3 has 16 amino acids. Trimming cost V 5 bases and J 2 bases; bases outside gene matches: 9. The CDR3 sequence: CASSPLSGQGNQPQHF. The CDR3 DNA reads TGTGCCAGCAGCCCGCTTTCTGGACAGGGCAATCAGCCCCAGCATTTT.

This clonotype was seen ten or more times. The J gene is TRBJ2-1, the V gene TRBV6-2 or TRBV6-3; TRBD2 matches 12 bases. V shed 5 bases, J shed 7 bases, and the junction held 18 bases outside the gene matches. The CDR3 length is 19 residues. CDR1 and CDR2 (germline): MNHEY, SVGEGT. The CDR3 loop reads CASSPPARTGLAGWNEQFF. CDR3 nucleotides: TGTGCCAGCAGTCCCCCTGCCCGGACAGGACTAGCGGGATGGAATGAGCAGTTCTTC.

This clonotype appeared a few times. The genes are TRBV6-6 and TRBJ2-4; 9 nucleotides agree with TRBD2. CDR1 is MNHNY and CDR2 is SVGAGI in the germline V gene (reference sequence). V gave up 2 bases and J gave up 1 base; unmatched junction bases: 9. This CDR3 region has 18 residues. The CDR3 protein is CASSYTRAGGVAKNIQYF. The CDR3, as DNA: TGTGCCAGCAGTTACACCCGGGCGGGAGGGGTGGCCAAAAACATTCAGTACTTC.

The V gene is TRBV9, the J gene TRBJ2-1; TRBD1 is a possible D gene (6 bases). Germline V gives CDR1 SGDLS, CDR2 YYNGEE. CDR3 length: 15 residues. Trimming took off 7 bases at V and 3 bases at J, with 17 bases between the two ends. CDR3 DNA sequence: TGTGCCAGCTCCGTGGGGACACTACACTACAATGAGCAGTTCTTC. Its translation is CASSVGTLHYNEQFF. The full variable domain, completed using reference TRBV9 and TRBJ2-1, is DSGVTQTPKHLITATGQRVTLRCSPRSGDLSVYWYQQSLDQGLQFLIQYYNGEERAKGNILERFSAQQFPDLHSELNLSSLELGDSALYFCASSVGTLHYNEQFFGPGTRLTVL.

This clonotype was found a few times. This chain connects TRBV3-1 to TRBJ2-7; 7 bases line up with TRBD1. Germline V lookup: CDR1 LGHDT, CDR2 YNNKEL (reference sequence). Unmatched junction bases numbered 5, after V lost 6 bases and J lost 6 bases. The CDR3 covers 12 residues. The CDR3 nucleotides read TGTGCCAGCAGTAACAGGGGAAGCGAGCAGTACTTC. This sequence encodes CASSNRGSEQYF.

J is TRBJ2-2 and V is TRBV4-2; D gene ambiguous. There are 15 residues in the CDR3. V was cut by 4 bases and J by 0 bases, with 9 bases left in between. In germline, CDR1 is LGHNA, CDR2 YNFKEQ. The CDR3 reads CASSRGDTNTGELFF. The DNA of the CDR3 is TGTGCCAGCAGCCGTGGAGACACGAACACCGGGGAGCTGTTTTTT.

The J gene is TRBJ2-2, the V gene TRBV2; D is perhaps TRBD2 (6 bases). There are 15 residues in the CDR3. V shed 6 bases and J shed 0 bases, with 11 bases lying between them. CDR1 SNHLY and CDR2 FYNNEI come from the germline V gene. The CDR3 nucleotides are TGTGCCAGCAGGGAGACTAGGACGAACACCGGGGAGCTGTTTTTT. The encoded protein is CASRETRTNTGELFF. Based on the CDR3 plus reference TRBV2 and TRBJ2-2, the full variable domain is EPEVTQTPSHQVTQMGQEVILRCVPISNHLYFYWYRQILGQKVEFLVSFYNNEISEKSEIFDDQFSVERPDGSNFTLKIRSTKLEDSAMYFCASRETRTNTGELFFGEGSRLTVL.

This clonotype was seen a few times. V gene TRBV29-1 combines with J gene TRBJ2-2, with TRBD1 identical over 10 bases. Germline V gives CDR1 SQVTM, CDR2 ANQGSEA. V trimming: 7 bases; J trimming: 5 bases; junction bases outside the gene matches: 4. The CDR3 is 13 amino acids. The CDR3 nucleotides are TGCAGCGCCCGGACAGGGGGAACCGGGGAGCTGTTTTTT. This gives the protein CSARTGGTGELFF.

This clonotype has ten or more counts. The chain employs TRBV6-5 and TRBJ2-7; D perhaps matches TRBD2 (5 bases). The CDR3 covers 15 residues. Germline CDR1 is MNHEY and CDR2 is SVGAGI. V lost 3 bases and J lost 3, with 15 bases in between. The CDR3 sequence: CASSYRFSDNYEQYF. CDR3 DNA sequence: TGTGCCAGCAGTTATCGGTTTAGCGACAACTACGAGCAGTACTTC.

This sequence joins TRBV9 and TRBJ2-3, with 7 bases identical to TRBD2. This CDR3 region has 16 residues. Per germline, CDR1 SGDLS and CDR2 YYNGEE. V was clipped by 4 bases and J by 4 bases; unmatched bases: 12. The CDR3 protein is CASSSLGRGSADTQYF. The CDR3 coding sequence is TGTGCCAGCAGCTCACTGGGGAGGGGAAGCGCAGATACGCAGTATTTT. Complete variable domain (other parts from reference TRBV9 and TRBJ2-3): DSGVTQTPKHLITATGQRVTLRCSPRSGDLSVYWYQQSLDQGLQFLIQYYNGEERAKGNILERFSAQQFPDLHSELNLSSLELGDSALYFCASSSLGRGSADTQYFGPGTRLTVL.

This clonotype was found a few times. The chain is built from TRBV28 and TRBJ1-1; D gene unclear. This CDR3 is built from 13 residues. V was clipped by 8 bases and J by 0 bases, with 10 bases between them. CDR1 and CDR2 (germline): MDHEN, SYDVKM. This CDR3 is CASWEGLNTEAFF. Here the CDR3 DNA reads TGTGCCAGCTGGGAGGGTCTGAACACTGAAGCTTTCTTT.

This clonotype was observed a handful of times. DNA of the CDR3: TGCAGTGCTAGGTCCCGGGACGGATTCAATCAGCCCCAGCATTTT. It encodes CSARSRDGFNQPQHF. This chain connects TRBV20-1 to TRBJ1-5, with D perhaps matching TRBD1 (5 bases). There are 15 residues in the CDR3. V lost 3 bases and J 3 bases, leaving 15 bases between the germline ends. From germline, CDR1 is DFQATT and CDR2 SNEGSKA (reference sequence).

The chain links TRBV4-2 to TRBJ2-7; weak D call: TRBD1 (5 bases). Per germline, CDR1 LGHNA and CDR2 YNFKEQ. Trimming left V 3 bases short and J 2 bases short, with 14 bases between. The CDR3 covers 15 residues. DNA of the CDR3: TGTGCCAGCAGCCACGGAAGGGGTAGAACCTACGAGCAGTACTTC. It codes for CASSHGRGRTYEQYF.

This clonotype was picked up a small number of times. The V and J genes are TRBV5-1 and TRBJ1-5, with no clear D. Germline V gene data show CDR1 as SGHRS and CDR2 as YFSETQ. The V and J ends lost 0 bases and 2 bases respectively, with 6 bases between them. The length of the CDR3 is 14 residues. The CDR3 nucleotides read TGCGCCAGCAGCTTGGATTTAGGCAATCAGCCCCAGCATTTT. Residues: CASSLDLGNQPQHF.

The chain recombines TRBV7-2 with TRBJ1-5; perhaps TRBD1 as D (5 bases). V was cut by 7 bases and J by 7 bases, with 20 bases left in between. The CDR3 loop spans 15 amino acids. Germline V gene data show CDR1 as SGHTA and CDR2 as FQGNSA. The CDR3 reads CASNPGGRGGQPQHF. As DNA, the CDR3 is TGTGCCAGCAACCCCGGGGGGAGGGGAGGGCAGCCCCAGCATTTT.

The chain joins TRBV12-3 or TRBV12-4 to TRBJ1-3; D is unclear. CDR3 length: 15 amino acids. V lost 0 bases and J 4 bases, leaving 10 bases between the germline ends. CDR3 sequence (DNA): TGTGCCAGCAGTTTAGCGCTGTTAACCGGAAACACCATATATTTT. Translated: CASSLALLTGNTIYF.

This clonotype turned up a few times. V is TRBV4-1 and J is TRBJ2-7; TRBD1 might be the D (5 bases). Trimming removed 1 base at V and 4 bases at J, with 14 bases between. The CDR3 sequence is 15 residues long. Germline V lookup: CDR1 MGHRA, CDR2 YSYEKL. The DNA of the CDR3 is TGCGCCAGCAGCCAAGCGAGGTCCCAGGGTTACGAGCAGTACTTC. It encodes CASSQARSQGYEQYF.

The chain joins TRBV6-6 to TRBJ2-7; D may be TRBD1 or TRBD2 (6 bases each). This CDR3 has 13 residues. The germline gives CDR1 MNHNY, CDR2 SVGAGI (reference sequence). V was pared by 4 bases and J by 6 bases, with 13 bases between. The CDR3 region is CASSSRGGGEQYF. The CDR3 bases are TGTGCCAGCAGTTCCCGAGGGGGAGGCGAGCAGTACTTC.

The genes are TRBV6-1 and TRBJ1-2; the D gene is possibly TRBD1 (5 bases). Germline V lookup: CDR1 MNHNS, CDR2 SASEGT. The CDR3 contains 14 residues. Between the trimmed V and J ends, which lost 7 bases and 3 bases, there was a span of 15 bases. Here the CDR3 reads CASTESGRDYGYTF. The CDR3 DNA reads as TGTGCCAGCACTGAGTCAGGGAGAGACTATGGCTACACCTTC.

This clonotype was picked up many times. V and J are TRBV6-2 or TRBV6-3 and TRBJ1-1; no clear D. The germline CDR1 and CDR2 sequences are MNHEY and SVGEGT. V lost 0 bases, J lost 7 bases, and 9 bases lay in between. The CDR3 has 13 amino acids. CDR3 loop: CASSYSNGREAFF. Here the CDR3 DNA reads TGTGCCAGCAGTTACTCGAATGGGCGTGAAGCTTTCTTT.

This clonotype was counted between two and nine times. The chain is built from TRBV25-1 and TRBJ2-5; 7 bases are a match to TRBD2. CDR3 length: 14 residues. V shed 8 bases, J shed 2 bases, and the junction held 8 bases outside the gene matches. CDR1 is MGHDK and CDR2 is SYGVNS in the germline V gene. The chain's CDR3 is CASGAPGGQETQYF. In nucleotides, the CDR3 is TGTGCCAGCGGGGCCCCCGGGGGGCAAGAGACCCAGTACTTC.